This TCR beta chain was observed in a study of graft-versus-host responses after intestinal transplantation. Study overall: Grafts were multivisceral, liver-intestinal, or isolated intestinal. The whole recipient group had anti-thymocyte globulin induction followed by tacrolimus and steroids for around three years.

To note about this clone: Its antigen is unidentified.

Germline values: CDR1 SGHDT, CDR2 YYEEEE. This CDR3 is built from 18 residues. The J segment lost 0 bases and the V segment lost 1 base, leaving 9 bases of the junction unmatched. TCRdb's table, derived via immunoSEQ multiplex PCR, lists solely in-frame clones and lacks some. This sample yields tens of thousands of clones, of which about nine tenths are seen a single time; approximately 0.11% belongs to the top ten. This specimen consisted of unstimulated CD4+ T cells sorted from spleen or lymph node cells, obtained before intestinal transplant. The rearrangement links TRBV5-6 to TRBJ1-3, with TRBD1 matching 8 bases. The sequence was obtained from a human donor who received an intestinal transplant. CDR3 DNA: TGTGCCAGCAGCTTGTTCCAGGGGGCGTGGAGCTCTGGAAACACCATATATTTT. Translation gives CASSLFQGAWSSGNTIYF.